The present T cell receptor beta chain was sequenced within a study of shared T cell receptors in the human thymus. Assay used: immunoSEQ multiplex PCR; TCRdb lists only in-frame clones, some missing. This repertoire shows hundreds of thousands of clones, 85% to 90% found once; its top ten account for around 0.01%. The CDR3 has 12 amino acids. CDR1 and CDR2 (germline): SGHNT, YYREEE (reference sequence). The V end was cut by 0 bases, the J end by 7 bases, with 7 bases between. These data were also reused for a study on human thymus T cells. That work states: Corrective cardiac operations yielded the resected thymus tissue. Unrelated individuals were reported by related research to share highly overlapping thymic repertoires.

The sequenced sample was thymocytes. V and J are TRBV5-4 and TRBJ2-5; D gene ambiguous. This receptor was obtained from a boy younger than two with a congenital heart defect. CDR3 region: CASSLGSRTQYF. The CDR3 region has the DNA TGTGCCAGCAGCTTGGGGTCGCGGACCCAGTACTTC.